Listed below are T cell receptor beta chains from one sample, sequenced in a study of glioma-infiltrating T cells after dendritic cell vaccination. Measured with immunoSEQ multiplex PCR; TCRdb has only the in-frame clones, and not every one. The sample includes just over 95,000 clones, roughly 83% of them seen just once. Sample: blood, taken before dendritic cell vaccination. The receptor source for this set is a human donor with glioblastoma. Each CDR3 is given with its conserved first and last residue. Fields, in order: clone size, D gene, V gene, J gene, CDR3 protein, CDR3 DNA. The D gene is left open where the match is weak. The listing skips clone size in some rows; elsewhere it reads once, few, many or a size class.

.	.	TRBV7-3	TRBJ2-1	CASSLRNGGRYNEQFF	TGTGCCAGCAGCTTGCGTAACGGGGGGCGATACAATGAGCAGTTCTTC
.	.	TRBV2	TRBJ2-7	CASSESSYEQYF	TGTGCCAGCAGTGAATCATCCTACGAGCAGTACTTC
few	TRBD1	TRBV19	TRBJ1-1	CASTADRNPNTEAFF	TGTGCCAGTACCGCGGACAGGAACCCGAACACTGAAGCTTTCTTT
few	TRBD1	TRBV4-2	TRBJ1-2	CASSNDRGRWGYTF	TGTGCCAGCAGCAATGACAGGGGGCGGTGGGGCTACACCTTC
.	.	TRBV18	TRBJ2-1	CASSPPPGSPGYNEQFF	TGTGCCAGCTCACCACCCCCGGGATCCCCCGGCTACAATGAGCAGTTCTTC
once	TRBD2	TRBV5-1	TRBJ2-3	CASSLPAGASGDTQYF	TGCGCCAGCAGCTTGCCAGCGGGGGCTTCGGGAGATACGCAGTATTTT
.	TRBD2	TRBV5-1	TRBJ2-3	CASSFTSGAMDTQYF	TGCGCCAGCAGCTTTACTAGCGGGGCGATGGATACGCAGTATTTT
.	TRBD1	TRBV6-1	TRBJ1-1	CASRREDRGQAFF	TGTGCCAGCAGGAGGGAGGACAGGGGGCAGGCTTTCTTT
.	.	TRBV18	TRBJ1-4	CASRYQGSEKLFF	TGTGCCAGCCGGTACCAGGGTAGTGAAAAACTGTTTTTT
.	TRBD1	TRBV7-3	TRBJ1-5	CASSRDRGQPQHF	TGTGCCAGCAGCCGGGACAGGGGTCAGCCCCAGCATTTT
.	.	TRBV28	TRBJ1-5	CASKGQSNQPQHF	TGTGCCAGCAAAGGACAGTCCAATCAGCCCCAGCATTTT
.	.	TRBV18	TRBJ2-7	CASSPRTLYEQYF	TGTGCCAGCTCACCCCGGACACTTTACGAGCAGTACTTC
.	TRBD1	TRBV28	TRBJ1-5	CASSLFQGDNQPQHF	TGTGCCAGCAGTTTATTTCAGGGGGACAATCAGCCCCAGCATTTT
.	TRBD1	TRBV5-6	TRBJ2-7	CASSPGTGGFYEQYF	TGTGCCAGCAGCCCCGGGACAGGGGGCTTCTACGAGCAGTACTTC
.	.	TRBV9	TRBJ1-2	CASRDVRGSYGYTF	TGTGCCAGCAGAGACGTTAGGGGATCGTATGGCTACACCTTC
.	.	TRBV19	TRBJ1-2	CASSSPTGPNYGYTF	TGTGCCAGCTCTTCGCCCACAGGCCCTAACTATGGCTACACCTTC
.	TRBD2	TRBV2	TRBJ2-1	CASSTGTRGEQFF	TGTGCCAGCAGCACCGGGACTAGAGGTGAGCAGTTCTTC
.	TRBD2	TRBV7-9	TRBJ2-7	CASSFLAGGGEQYF	TGCGCCAGCAGCTTCCTAGCGGGAGGGGGCGAGCAGTACTTC
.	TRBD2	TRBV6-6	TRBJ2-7	CASSTSGRFYEQYF	TGTGCCAGCAGTACTAGCGGGAGGTTCTACGAGCAGTACTTC
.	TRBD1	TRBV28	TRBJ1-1	CASSWTGDGRDTEAFF	TGTGCCAGCAGCTGGACAGGGGACGGGAGGGACACTGAAGCTTTCTTT
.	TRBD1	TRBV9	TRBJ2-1	CASSVGTGIIWNEQFF	TGTGCCAGCAGCGTAGGGACAGGGATAATATGGAATGAGCAGTTCTTC
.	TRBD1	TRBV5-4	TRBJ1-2	CASKLQGIRYGYTF	TGTGCCAGCAAATTACAGGGGATCCGCTATGGCTACACCTTC
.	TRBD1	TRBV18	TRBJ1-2	CASSPRDSYGYTF	TGTGCCAGCTCACCAAGGGACAGCTATGGCTACACCTTC
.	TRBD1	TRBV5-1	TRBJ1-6	CASSPDRGNPSYNSPLHF	TGCGCCAGCAGCCCCGACAGGGGAAATCCCTCCTATAATTCACCCCTCCACTTT
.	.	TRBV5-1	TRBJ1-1	CASSPFRGLDTEAFF	TGCGCCAGCAGCCCCTTCAGGGGTTTAGACACTGAAGCTTTCTTT
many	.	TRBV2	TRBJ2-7	CASTLTQLTYEQYF	TGTGCCAGCACCCTAACCCAACTTACCTACGAGCAGTACTTC
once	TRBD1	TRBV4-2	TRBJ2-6	CASSPEEGTGGFTSSGANVLTF	TGTGCCAGCAGCCCAGAGGAGGGGACAGGGGGCTTCACGAGCTCTGGGGCCAACGTCCTGACTTTC
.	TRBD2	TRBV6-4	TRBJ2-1	CASSPQPSGYNEQFF	TGTGCCAGCAGTCCCCAACCTAGCGGTTACAATGAGCAGTTCTTC
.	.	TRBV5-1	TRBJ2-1	CASSLARVNFQGNEQFF	TGCGCCAGCAGCTTGGCCCGAGTAAATTTTCAGGGGAATGAGCAGTTCTTC
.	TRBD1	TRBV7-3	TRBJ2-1	CASRAQGETYNEQFF	TGTGCCAGCAGGGCACAGGGGGAGACCTACAATGAGCAGTTCTTC
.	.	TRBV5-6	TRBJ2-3	CASSLGPGADTQYF	TGTGCCAGCAGCCTGGGGCCGGGAGCAGATACGCAGTATTTT
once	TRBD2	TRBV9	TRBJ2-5	CASSVGRGSINQETQYF	TGTGCCAGCAGCGTAGGGCGGGGGAGCATAAACCAAGAGACCCAGTACTTC
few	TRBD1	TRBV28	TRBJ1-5	CASSATGTALPQHF	TGTGCCAGCAGTGCGACCGGGACAGCCCTACCCCAGCATTTT
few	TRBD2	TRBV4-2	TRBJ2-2	CASSRTSGRTGGELFF	TGTGCCAGCAGCCGGACTAGCGGGAGAACGGGCGGGGAGCTGTTTTTT
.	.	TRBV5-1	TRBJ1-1	CASSFSRVSEAFF	TGCGCCAGCAGCTTTTCCAGGGTTTCTGAAGCTTTCTTT
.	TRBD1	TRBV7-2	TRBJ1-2	CASSLVVGQGFRGYTF	TGTGCCAGCAGCTTAGTAGTCGGACAGGGATTCCGGGGCTACACCTTC
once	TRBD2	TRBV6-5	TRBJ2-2	CASSYWAGGNTGELFF	TGTGCCAGCAGTTATTGGGCGGGGGGGAATACCGGGGAGCTGTTTTTT
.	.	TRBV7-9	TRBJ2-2	CASSLSEMYGELFF	TGTGCCAGCAGCTTGTCAGAAATGTACGGGGAGCTGTTTTTT
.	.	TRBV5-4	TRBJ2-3	CASRPDQGFADTQYF	TGTGCCAGCAGACCAGATCAGGGTTTCGCAGATACGCAGTATTTT
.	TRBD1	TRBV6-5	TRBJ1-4	CASSFGQAEKLFF	TGTGCCAGCAGTTTCGGACAGGCGGAAAAACTGTTTTTT
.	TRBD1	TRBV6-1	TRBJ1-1	CASRDRGTEAFF	TGTGCCAGCAGAGACAGGGGCACTGAAGCTTTCTTT
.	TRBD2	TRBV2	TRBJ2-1	CASGVGTSGNEQFF	TGTGCCAGTGGGGTAGGGACTAGCGGTAATGAGCAGTTCTTC
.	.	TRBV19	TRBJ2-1	CASSIRSGAYNEQFF	TGTGCCAGTAGTATCCGGTCAGGGGCTTACAATGAGCAGTTCTTC
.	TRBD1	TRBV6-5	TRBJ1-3	CASSYGTDPGNTIYF	TGTGCCAGCAGTTACGGGACAGACCCTGGAAACACCATATATTTT
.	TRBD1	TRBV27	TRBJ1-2	CASSRTPTGQYGYTF	TGTGCCAGCAGCCGGACTCCGACAGGGCAGTATGGCTACACCTTC
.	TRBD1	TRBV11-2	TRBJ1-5	CASSRTGGHQPQHF	TGTGCCAGCAGTCGGACAGGGGGCCATCAGCCCCAGCATTTT
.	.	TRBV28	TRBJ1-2	CASSLSGVYGYTF	TGTGCCAGCAGTTTATCAGGGGTATATGGCTACACCTTC
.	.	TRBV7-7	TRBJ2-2	CASSRSGNTGELFF	TGTGCTAGCAGCCGCAGTGGGAACACCGGGGAGCTGTTTTTT
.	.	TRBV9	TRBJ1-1	CASSVAWNTEAFF	TGTGCCAGCAGCGTAGCCTGGAACACTGAAGCTTTCTTT
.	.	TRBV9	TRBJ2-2	CASSPGVTGELFF	TGTGCCAGCAGCCCGGGGGTCACCGGGGAGCTGTTTTTT